The clone carrying this T cell receptor (beta chain) has at least ten counts. Its antigen is unknown. In making TCR beta libraries, quantitative 5'-RACE with molecular barcodes was used. TCRdb re-called the 5' RACE reads through MiXCR, storing one row per CDR3 protein. Altogether some 70,000 distinct CDR3 sequences are present, 5.3% being singletons, with the ten largest covering 2.2%. This specimen comes from a study of CD8 T cells in ankylosing spondylitis. General study findings and limits: According to the report, clones linked to the disease were significantly enriched in matched synovial fluid samples taken from ankylosing spondylitis patients. What appeared characteristic of ankylosing spondylitis blood was a TCR beta motif of under 10 highly homologous variants. Certain motif variants had earlier been reported in reactive arthritis synovial fluid and blood.

The length of the CDR3 is 15 residues. The V gene end was trimmed by 3 bases and the J gene end by 1 base; junction bases not matched to a gene: 5. Germline loops: CDR1 DFQATT, CDR2 SNEGSKA (reference sequence). This sequence joins TRBV20-1 and TRBJ2-5, with TRBD1 matching over 10 bases. This receptor was identified in a male donor with ankylosing spondylitis or in good health (not recorded which). Sequences were obtained from blood, either unsorted or a sorted T cell fraction (not recorded which). The CDR3 sequence is CSASRTGGLQETQYF. In DNA, the CDR3 is TGCAGTGCTAGCAGGACAGGGGGTCTCCAAGAGACCCAGTACTTC.